Listed here are 27 T cell receptor beta chains from one sample, sequenced in a study of shared clonotypes between healthy human individuals. Sequenced by immunoSEQ multiplex PCR; TCRdb stores in-frame clones only, minus some. Found here are 950,000 to 1,300,000 clones, approximately 76% of them singletons; the top ten hold approximately 1.5%. The sample was memory CD4+ T cells sorted from blood. Subset described: CD45RA-negative fraction. The receptor set was obtained from a man aged 18 to 30 in good health.

This rearrangement joins TRBV4-2 to TRBJ2-1, with TRBD2 matching 14 bases. The germline V gene has CDR1 LGHNA and CDR2 YNFKEQ. J was trimmed by 10 bases and V by 2 bases; bases with no gene match: 10. The CDR3 extends over 17 amino acids. The CDR3 sequence: CASSQLTGLAGGREQFF. CDR3 DNA sequence: TGTGCCAGCAGCCAACTTACAGGACTAGCGGGGGGTCGGGAGCAGTTCTTC.

The J gene is TRBJ2-2, the V gene TRBV19, with TRBD1 matching over 8 bases. This CDR3 comprises 15 residues. Per the germline V gene, CDR1 is LNHDA and CDR2 is SQIVND (reference sequence). The V segment lost 3 bases and the J segment 7 bases; nucleotides outside the gene matches: 7. DNA for the CDR3: TGTGCCAGTAGTATTCAGGGGGCCGCGGGCGGGGAGCTGTTTTTT. Amino acid sequence: CASSIQGAAGGELFF.

J is TRBJ2-4 and V is TRBV6-6, with D perhaps matching TRBD2 (5 bases). The CDR3 contains 15 residues. The V end was cut by 6 bases, the J end by 4 bases, with 16 bases between. The germline CDR1 and CDR2 sequences are MNHNY and SVGAGI (reference sequence). The CDR3: CASRGGNMGKNIQYF. The CDR3 nucleotides read TGTGCCAGCAGAGGAGGCAACATGGGGAAAAACATTCAGTACTTC.

To note about this clone: Different DNA sequences within this sample yield the same CDR3. The genes are TRBV19 and TRBJ1-5, with D perhaps TRBD1 (5 bases). V was cut by 6 bases and J by 1 base, with 7 bases left in between. The length of the CDR3 is 13 residues. From germline, CDR1 is LNHDA and CDR2 SQIVND (reference sequence). In DNA form, the CDR3 reads TGTGCCAGTAGGAGGGACAGCAATCAGCCCCAGCATTTT. This gives the protein CASRRDSNQPQHF.

This clone has a single count. The gene calls are TRBV28 and TRBJ2-7; D could derive from TRBD1 or TRBD2 (6 bases each). The CDR3 length is 14 residues. CDR1 MDHEN and CDR2 SYDVKM come from the germline V gene. V was clipped by 6 bases and J by 3 bases, with 15 bases between them. The CDR3 coding sequence is TGTGCCAGCAGCCCCGGGGGCTCGGGCTACGAGCAGTACTTC. It is translated as CASSPGGSGYEQYF.

The V gene is TRBV18, the J gene TRBJ2-7; D might be TRBD1 or TRBD2, each matching 7 bases. Germline-derived CDR1 and CDR2 are KGHSH and LQKENI. The CDR3 contains 16 residues. The V and J ends lost 3 bases and 2 bases respectively, with 17 bases between them. The CDR3 DNA sequence: TGTGCCAGCTCACCGAGTATTCAGGGGGGGACCTACGAGCAGTACTTC. Its translation: CASSPSIQGGTYEQYF. The full variable domain, completed using reference TRBV18 and TRBJ2-7, is NAGVMQNPRHLVRRRGQEARLRCSPMKGHSHVYWYRQLPEEGLKFMVYLQKENIIDESGMPKERFSAEFPKEGPSILRIQQVVRGDSAAYFCASSPSIQGGTYEQYFGPGTRLTVT.

The gene calls are TRBV19 and TRBJ1-2, with 7 bases fitting TRBD1. The V segment lost 6 bases and the J segment 2 bases; nucleotides outside the gene matches: 6. The CDR3 covers 14 residues. CDR1 and CDR2 (germline): LNHDA, SQIVND (reference sequence). CDR3 residues: CASSRQGLNYGYTF. Here the CDR3 DNA reads TGTGCCAGTAGCCGACAGGGACTAAACTATGGCTACACCTTC.

V gene TRBV14 combines with J gene TRBJ2-5; D is ambiguous. Trimming removed 0 bases at V and 6 bases at J, with 14 bases between. This CDR3 contains 15 residues. Germline CDR1 is SGHDN and CDR2 is FVKESK. The CDR3 loop is CASSQDWSEAKTQYF. DNA of the CDR3: TGTGCCAGCAGCCAAGATTGGTCAGAAGCCAAGACCCAGTACTTC.

The rearrangement uses TRBV9 and TRBJ2-1; D not certain. The CDR3 loop spans 14 amino acids. Per the germline V gene, CDR1 is SGDLS and CDR2 is YYNGEE. The V end lost 3 bases, the J end lost 2 bases, and 9 bases lay between the germline ends. CDR3 region: CASSGNVAYNEQFF. CDR3 in DNA: TGTGCCAGCAGCGGGAACGTGGCCTACAATGAGCAGTTCTTC.

V usage is TRBV5-1 and J usage is TRBJ2-2, with TRBD1 identical over 9 bases. The germline V gene has CDR1 SGHRS and CDR2 YFSETQ. J lost 7 bases, V lost 6 bases, and 10 bases had no gene match. This CDR3 spans 15 amino acids. CDR3 in DNA: TGCGCCAGCACCAATGCACAGGGGGCTGTCGGGGAGCTGTTTTTT. Amino acids: CASTNAQGAVGELFF.

This clone was counted many times. The chain joins TRBV6-6 to TRBJ2-2; D may be TRBD2 (5 bases). V was trimmed by 0 bases and J by 5 bases, leaving 10 bases between them. Germline values: CDR1 MNHNY, CDR2 SVGAGI (reference sequence). The CDR3 totals 15 residues. In DNA form, the CDR3 reads TGTGCCAGCAGTTACTCGAACGGGGTTACCGGGGAGCTGTTTTTT. Its translation is CASSYSNGVTGELFF.

The CDR3 sequence is CASSDWNSGRKETQYF. The CDR3 DNA reads as TGTGCCAGCAGTGATTGGAATAGCGGGAGGAAAGAGACCCAGTACTTC. The J gene is TRBJ2-5, the V gene TRBV2, with TRBD2 matching 10 bases. This CDR3 contains 16 residues. Losses at the gene ends were 3 bases for V and 3 bases for J; bases not matched to a gene: 7. The germline V gene has CDR1 SNHLY and CDR2 FYNNEI.

J is TRBJ2-1 and V is TRBV6-1; TRBD1 matches 9 bases. The germline gives CDR1 MNHNS, CDR2 SASEGT. This CDR3 has 15 residues. Losses at the gene ends were 6 bases for V and 6 bases for J; bases not matched to a gene: 9. CDR3 nucleotides: TGTGCCAGCAGATTAAGGACAGGGGCCCTCAATGAGCAGTTCTTC. The encoded protein is CASRLRTGALNEQFF.

Worth noting for this clone: Different DNA sequences within this sample yield the same CDR3. The chain combines TRBV5-1 with TRBJ1-2; maybe TRBD1 (5 bases). The germline V gene encodes CDR1 SGHRS and CDR2 YFSETQ. The ends were cut back, 4 bases at V and 1 base at J, with 8 bases in the middle. The CDR3 extends over 13 amino acids. The CDR3 spells CASSPGGNYGYTF. The CDR3 bases are TGCGCCAGCAGCCCCGGGGGTAACTATGGCTACACCTTC.

The genes are TRBV7-2 and TRBJ2-3; a weak D match, TRBD2 (6 bases). This CDR3 region has 14 residues. The V gene lost 5 bases and the J gene lost 4 bases, with 13 bases spanning the gap. The V gene's germline CDR1 is SGHTA and CDR2 FQGNSA. CDR3 DNA: TGTGCCAGCAGCCCGTTCCGACTAGCAGATACGCAGTATTTT. Protein sequence: CASSPFRLADTQYF.

The chain couples TRBV5-1 to TRBJ2-3, with 8 bases fitting TRBD2. J lost 1 base, V lost 0 bases, and 1 base had no gene match. Per germline, CDR1 SGHRS and CDR2 YFSETQ. CDR3 size: 15 residues. In DNA, the CDR3 is TGCGCCAGCAGCTTGGCGACTAGCGGCACAGATACGCAGTATTTT. It codes for CASSLATSGTDTQYF.

The chain employs TRBV27 and TRBJ2-3; no reliable D call. V dropped 4 bases and J dropped 1 base, with 9 bases sitting between them. The CDR3 extends over 14 amino acids. Germline V gives CDR1 MNHEY, CDR2 SMNVEV (reference sequence). Here the CDR3 reads CASSWADGTDTQYF. The CDR3 DNA is TGTGCCAGCAGTTGGGCCGACGGCACAGATACGCAGTATTTT.

This clone came up a few times. The gene calls are TRBV5-1 and TRBJ2-2; 9 bases agree with TRBD1. The CDR3 runs 15 residues. Looked up from germline, CDR1 is SGHRS and CDR2 is YFSETQ. V lost 4 bases and J lost 4; bases outside the gene matches: 5. CDR3 sequence (DNA): TGCGCCAGCAGCCCCGGACAGGGGACCACCGGGGAGCTGTTTTTT. Protein sequence: CASSPGQGTTGELFF.

This clone was counted a few times. V is TRBV7-2 and J is TRBJ2-1; the match to TRBD2 covers 7 bases. The CDR3 spans 13 residues. CDR1 is SGHTA and CDR2 is FQGNSA in the germline V gene. J lost 8 bases, V lost 5 bases, and 6 bases had no gene match. In DNA form, the CDR3 reads TGTGCCAGCAGCCTCGGACTAGTTGATGAGCAGTTCTTC. Translation: CASSLGLVDEQFF.

The chain joins TRBV15 to TRBJ1-6; perhaps TRBD1 as D (6 bases). The CDR3 consists of 15 residues. Trimming stripped 7 bases from V and 7 bases from J, with 17 bases between. Per germline, CDR1 LNHNV and CDR2 YYDKDF (reference sequence). The CDR3 loop reads CATTQRQEQNSPLHF. CDR3 coding DNA: TGTGCCACCACACAGAGACAGGAGCAAAATTCACCCCTCCACTTT.

The CDR3 sequence: CASSVDDRGPSGNTIYF. CDR3 nucleotide sequence: TGTGCCAGCAGCGTAGACGACCGGGGGCCCTCTGGAAACACCATATATTTT. The chain has TRBV9 and TRBJ1-3; possibly TRBD1 for D (6 bases). This CDR3 contains 17 residues. V gave up 0 bases and J gave up 0 bases, with 13 bases separating them. CDR1 and CDR2 from the germline V gene are SGDLS and YYNGEE.

This clone was picked up one time. The chain has TRBV7-2 and TRBJ2-3; 8 nucleotides agree with TRBD2. The CDR3 is 14 residues long. CDR1 SGHTA and CDR2 FQGNSA come from the germline V gene. V was pared by 5 bases and J by 4 bases, with 5 bases of the junction left unmatched. The CDR3 loop is CASSKWTSSDTQYF. CDR3 bases: TGTGCCAGCAGCAAGTGGACTAGCTCAGATACGCAGTATTTT.

The chain recombines TRBV11-3 with TRBJ2-1, with 8 bases identical to TRBD2. Trimming took 0 bases from V and 2 from J; bases not matched to a gene: 6. The CDR3 is made up of 17 amino acids. The V gene's germline CDR1 is SGHNT and CDR2 YENEEA. This CDR3 reads CASSLDGPGGAYNEQFF. DNA of the CDR3: TGTGCCAGCAGCTTAGATGGCCCGGGGGGGGCCTACAATGAGCAGTTCTTC.

The rearrangement links TRBV19 to TRBJ2-4; possible D gene TRBD2, 6 bases. From germline, CDR1 is LNHDA and CDR2 SQIVND (reference sequence). Trimming took 6 bases from V and 10 from J, leaving 19 bases between them. The CDR3 spans 14 residues. The DNA for the CDR3 is TGTGCCAGTAGGGAGACTAGTTCCCAGACTATTCAGTACTTC. The encoded protein is CASRETSSQTIQYF.

The chain combines TRBV10-2 with TRBJ2-2; 9 nucleotides line up with TRBD1. The CDR3 length is 16 residues. J was trimmed by 5 bases and V by 7 bases; bases with no gene match: 11. Germline V lookup: CDR1 WSHSY, CDR2 SAAADI. The CDR3 DNA reads as TGCGCCAGCATGAATACTGGACAGGGGACGACCGGGGAGCTGTTTTTT. Its protein is CASMNTGQGTTGELFF.

The chain recombines TRBV14 with TRBJ2-5; D possibly uses TRBD1 or TRBD2 (5 bases each). This CDR3 has 15 amino acids. Germline assignment: CDR1 SGHDN and CDR2 FVKESK. V was trimmed by 1 base and J by 4 bases, leaving 13 bases between them. DNA for the CDR3: TGTGCCAGCAGCCAAGCTAGGGGTGGGGGAGAGACCCAGTACTTC. It is translated as CASSQARGGGETQYF.

The chain has TRBV30 and TRBJ2-5, with unresolved D. The germline gives CDR1 GTSNPN, CDR2 SVGIG (reference sequence). The V and J ends lost 0 bases and 10 bases respectively, with 6 bases between them. The CDR3 totals 10 residues. CDR3 loop: CAWSVGVQYF. In nucleotides, the CDR3 is TGTGCCTGGAGTGTTGGGGTCCAGTACTTC.